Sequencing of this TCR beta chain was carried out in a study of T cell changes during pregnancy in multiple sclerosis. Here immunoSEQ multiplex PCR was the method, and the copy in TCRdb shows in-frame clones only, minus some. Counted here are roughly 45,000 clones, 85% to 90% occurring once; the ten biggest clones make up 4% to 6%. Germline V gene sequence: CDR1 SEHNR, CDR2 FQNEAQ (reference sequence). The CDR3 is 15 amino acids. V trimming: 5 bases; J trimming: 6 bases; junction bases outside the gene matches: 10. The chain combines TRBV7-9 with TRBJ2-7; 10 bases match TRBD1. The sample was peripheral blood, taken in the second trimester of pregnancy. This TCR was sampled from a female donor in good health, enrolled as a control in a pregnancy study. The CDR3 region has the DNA TGTGCCAGCAGCACGACAGGGGGCGCCGCTCTCGAGCAGTACTTC. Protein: CASSTTGGAALEQYF.